The 32 T cell receptor beta chains given below trace back to one sample, sequenced in a study of T cell responses to AZD1222 COVID-19 vaccine. The table came from immunoSEQ multiplex PCR; TCRdb's copy has only in-frame clones and leaves some out. The sample contains roughly 100,000 clones, roughly 82% of which appear only once. The material sequenced was peripheral blood, taken on day 0 of AZD1222 vaccination. The receptors were sampled from an adult in good health.

The V call is TRBV5-1, the J call TRBJ2-1, with TRBD1 matching 9 bases. Per germline, CDR1 SGHRS and CDR2 YFSETQ. With V trimmed by 0 bases and J by 4 bases, 8 bases remained unmatched. This CDR3 has 17 amino acids. The CDR3, as DNA: TGCGCCAGCAGCTTGGGGCGGGACAGGGCGGTTTACAATGAGCAGTTCTTC. This codes for CASSLGRDRAVYNEQFF.

This chain uses TRBV9 with TRBJ2-3, with D tentatively TRBD2 (6 bases). The germline V and J ends were trimmed by 2 bases and 1 base, with 8 bases remaining between them. CDR1 and CDR2 from the germline V gene are SGDLS and YYNGEE. The CDR3 is made up of 14 amino acids. CDR3 region: CASSVASGTDTQYF. CDR3 nucleotides: TGTGCCAGCAGCGTGGCTAGCGGCACAGATACGCAGTATTTT.

This chain links TRBV5-1 with TRBJ1-1, with D possibly matching TRBD1 (6 bases). From germline, CDR1 is SGHRS and CDR2 YFSETQ. The CDR3 loop spans 16 amino acids. V was trimmed by 1 base and J by 2 bases, leaving 15 bases between them. CDR3 nucleotides: TGCGCCAGCAGCTTGCCGGGACACGCAAGTAACACTGAAGCTTTCTTT. Protein: CASSLPGHASNTEAFF.

V is TRBV7-2 and J is TRBJ1-2; no firm D call. This CDR3 comprises 14 residues. Germline V lookup: CDR1 SGHTA, CDR2 FQGNSA. Between the trimmed V and J ends, which lost 4 bases and 2 bases, there was a span of 11 bases. The CDR3 region is CASSYWTGNYGYTF. The CDR3 DNA follows: TGTGCCAGCAGCTATTGGACGGGGAACTATGGCTACACCTTC.

The V call is TRBV20-1, the J call TRBJ1-2; 10 bases match TRBD1. The CDR3 runs to 16 residues. V lost 3 bases to trimming and J lost 4 bases; unmatched junction nucleotides: 11. The germline V gene encodes CDR1 DFQATT and CDR2 SNEGSKA (reference sequence). The CDR3 nucleotides read TGCAGTGCTAGTACGCGACAGGGGGCCCTTGGCTATGGCTACACCTTC. Protein product: CSASTRQGALGYGYTF.

The chain has TRBV25-1 and TRBJ2-1; D not certain. Germline V lookup: CDR1 MGHDK, CDR2 SYGVNS. Trimming removed 5 bases from V and 10 bases from J, with 12 bases in between. The CDR3 has 12 residues. This CDR3 reads CASSPSKREQFF. The CDR3, as DNA: TGTGCCAGCAGTCCTTCCAAACGCGAGCAGTTCTTC.

A few counts support this clone. A much larger clone lies a single base off, so this may be a read error. J is TRBJ2-5 and V is TRBV6-8; D is ambiguous. Trimming took off 4 bases at V and 4 bases at J, with 4 bases between the two ends. Germline V gives CDR1 MNHGY, CDR2 SAAAGT. This CDR3 is built from 11 residues. The CDR3 here is CASSLGETQYF. The DNA of the CDR3 is TGTGCCAGCAGTTTGGGAGAGACCCAGTACTTC.

V usage is TRBV9 and J usage is TRBJ2-2, with D unclear. Germline V CDR1 and CDR2: SGDLS, YYNGEE. V gave up 4 bases and J gave up 7 bases, with 11 bases separating them. The CDR3 runs 13 residues. The CDR3 DNA sequence: TGTGCCAGCAGCCCCCAGAGGTTCGGGGAGCTGTTTTTT. Encoded protein: CASSPQRFGELFF.

V gene TRBV6-1 combines with J gene TRBJ1-1; a possible D gene is TRBD1 (5 bases). V was clipped by 1 base and J by 5 bases, with 14 bases between them. The CDR3 runs to 15 residues. Per the germline V gene, CDR1 is MNHNS and CDR2 is SASEGT. CDR3: CASSEGSAGRTEAFF. The CDR3 nucleotides are TGTGCCAGCAGTGAAGGGTCGGCAGGGCGAACTGAAGCTTTCTTT.

The chain carries TRBV28 and TRBJ1-3; D not resolved. V was trimmed by 8 bases and J by 4 bases, leaving 9 bases between them. The length of the CDR3 is 12 residues. Germline assignment: CDR1 MDHEN and CDR2 SYDVKM. CDR3 sequence reads: CASRVAGNTIYF. The CDR3 region has the DNA TGTGCCAGCCGAGTAGCCGGAAACACCATATATTTT. Based on the CDR3 plus reference TRBV28 and TRBJ1-3, the full variable domain is DVKVTQSSRYLVKRTGEKVFLECVQDMDHENMFWYRQDPGLGLRLIYFSYDVKMKEKGDIPEGYSVSREKKERFSLILESASTNQTSMYLCASRVAGNTIYFGEGSWLTVV.

The chain recombines TRBV7-9 with TRBJ1-2, with unresolved D. Trimming pared 2 bases from V and 8 bases from J, leaving 9 bases between. Germline V gene data show CDR1 as SEHNR and CDR2 as FQNEAQ (reference sequence). The CDR3 spans 12 residues. The CDR3 DNA reads as TGTGCCAGCAGCTTATCGGGCTGGGGCTACACCTTC. Encoded protein: CASSLSGWGYTF.

In this sample, this clone turned up a few times. This chain links TRBV18 with TRBJ2-1; 11 nucleotides align to TRBD1. This CDR3 spans 16 amino acids. V lost 2 bases to trimming and J lost 4 bases; unmatched junction nucleotides: 4. The germline gives CDR1 KGHSH, CDR2 LQKENI. CDR3 residues: CASSPGDRGEYNEQFF. The CDR3 bases are TGTGCCAGCTCACCAGGGGACAGGGGGGAATACAATGAGCAGTTCTTC.

The table lists this clone with a count of one. The genes are TRBV2 and TRBJ1-3; TRBD1 is a possible D gene (5 bases). The CDR3 has 14 amino acids. Looked up from germline, CDR1 is SNHLY and CDR2 is FYNNEI. Trimming shortened V by 6 bases and J by 3 bases, and 12 bases separated the two germline ends. Here the CDR3 reads CASSPDSLGNTIYF. DNA of the CDR3: TGTGCCAGCAGCCCTGACAGCCTTGGAAACACCATATATTTT.

The chain links TRBV7-2 to TRBJ1-1, with TRBD1 matching 7 bases. CDR3 length equals 15 residues. CDR1 is SGHTA and CDR2 is FQGNSA in the germline V gene. The V and J ends lost 4 bases and 5 bases, in that order; junction bases with no gene match: 10. DNA of the CDR3: TGTGCCAGCAGCTCTTTTTACAGGGGAGGGACTGAAGCTTTCTTT. Translating it yields CASSSFYRGGTEAFF.

This clone was seen a few times. The chain links TRBV5-1 to TRBJ2-3; D may be TRBD2 (5 bases). Germline loops: CDR1 SGHRS, CDR2 YFSETQ. V lost 2 bases and J lost 0, with 13 bases in between. CDR3 size: 16 residues. The CDR3: CASSFLAGTSTDTQYF. The CDR3 DNA reads TGCGCCAGCAGCTTCCTAGCCGGAACTAGCACAGATACGCAGTATTTT.

The CDR3 is CASIPGQGLSLPYGYTF. The CDR3 bases are TGTGCCAGCATCCCGGGACAGGGCCTATCCCTACCCTATGGCTACACCTTC. The chain uses TRBV6-2 or TRBV6-3 and TRBJ1-2; 9 bases agree with TRBD1. This CDR3 has 17 amino acids. Germline loops: CDR1 MNHEY, CDR2 SVGEGT. Trimming removed 7 bases from V and 4 bases from J; junction bases left unmatched: 16.

The chain is built from TRBV14 and TRBJ2-1; TRBD2 might be the D (6 bases). The germline V and J ends were trimmed by 6 bases and 9 bases, with 24 bases remaining between them. The germline gives CDR1 SGHDN, CDR2 FVKESK. CDR3 length: 16 amino acids. CDR3 sequence (DNA): TGTGCCAGCAGTGTTATGGGCAGGGAGGCTCGTGGTGAGCAGTTCTTC. Residues: CASSVMGREARGEQFF.

V and J are TRBV9 and TRBJ1-2, with TRBD1 identical over 8 bases. The germline V gene has CDR1 SGDLS and CDR2 YYNGEE. V was pared by 4 bases and J by 1 base, with 24 bases of the junction left unmatched. This CDR3 spans 21 amino acids. DNA for the CDR3: TGTGCCAGCAGCTCGATAGGACAGGGACGAGATTTTGTTTCCGGTAACTATGGCTACACCTTC. Translating gives CASSSIGQGRDFVSGNYGYTF.

This clone has just a few counts. The chain carries TRBV9 and TRBJ2-1, with 7 bases identical to TRBD2. This CDR3 contains 15 residues. Germline CDR1 reads SGDLS; CDR2 reads YYNGEE. The J segment lost 4 bases and the V segment lost 3 bases, leaving 7 bases of the junction unmatched. DNA for the CDR3: TGTGCCAGCAGCGCTGGGACTAACCCTTACAATGAGCAGTTCTTC. This gives the protein CASSAGTNPYNEQFF.

This clone was recorded a few times. The chain couples TRBV18 to TRBJ1-2, with D perhaps TRBD1 (5 bases). This CDR3 has 15 amino acids. CDR1 is KGHSH and CDR2 is LQKENI in the germline V gene. V gave up 3 bases and J gave up 4 bases, with 15 bases separating them. The CDR3 DNA is TGTGCCAGCTCACCGCTATCGGGGGAGGCCTATGGCTACACCTTC. The encoded protein is CASSPLSGEAYGYTF.

This sequence joins TRBV6-5 and TRBJ1-2, with 9 bases fitting TRBD1. V lost 6 bases and J lost 4; bases outside the gene matches: 3. Germline values: CDR1 MNHEY, CDR2 SVGAGI. This CDR3 comprises 13 residues. DNA for the CDR3: TGTGCCAGCAGGAGACAGGGGGGCTATGGCTACACCTTC. Its protein is CASRRQGGYGYTF.

This clone appeared a few times. The V gene is TRBV4-1, the J gene TRBJ1-3; D gene uncertain. The length of the CDR3 is 11 residues. Trimming removed 4 bases at V and 3 bases at J, with 1 base between. CDR1 is MGHRA, CDR2 YSYEKL, per germline. The DNA of the CDR3 is TGCGCCAGCAGCCTTGGAAACACCATATATTTT. Encoded protein: CASSLGNTIYF.

The J gene is TRBJ2-5, the V gene TRBV18, with TRBD2 identical over 10 bases. CDR1 is KGHSH and CDR2 is LQKENI in the germline V gene. CDR3 length: 14 amino acids. Trimming removed 3 bases from V and 3 bases from J; junction bases left unmatched: 1. CDR3 nucleotides: TGTGCCAGCTCACCCGGACTAGCGGAAGAGACCCAGTACTTC. It codes for CASSPGLAEETQYF.

The J gene is TRBJ1-2, the V gene TRBV6-5; D is ambiguous. The V and J ends lost 0 bases and 4 bases respectively, with 6 bases between them. The CDR3 consists of 13 residues. Germline V CDR1 and CDR2: MNHEY, SVGAGI. CDR3 region: CASSYSTTYGYTF. The DNA for the CDR3 is TGTGCCAGCAGTTACTCGACCACCTATGGCTACACCTTC.

This chain links TRBV5-5 with TRBJ2-7; 10 nucleotides agree with TRBD2. The trim removed 2 bases at V and 1 base at J, leaving 12 bases unmatched. CDR3 size: 18 residues. The germline V gene has CDR1 SGHKS and CDR2 YYEKEE (reference sequence). CDR3: CASSLLPKRGGGSYEQYF. Written as DNA, the CDR3 is TGTGCCAGCAGCTTACTCCCTAAGCGGGGGGGAGGTTCCTACGAGCAGTACTTC.

J is TRBJ1-1 and V is TRBV4-2; maybe TRBD1 (6 bases). The germline V and J ends were trimmed by 1 base and 4 bases, with 13 bases remaining between them. The CDR3 has 15 amino acids. Per the germline V gene, CDR1 is LGHNA and CDR2 is YNFKEQ. CDR3 in amino acids: CASSQAAGEGTEAFF. CDR3 bases: TGTGCCAGCAGCCAAGCTGCAGGGGAGGGCACTGAAGCTTTCTTT.

The chain recombines TRBV20-1 with TRBJ1-1; the D is unclear. This CDR3 has 13 amino acids. Trimming took off 3 bases at V and 5 bases at J, with 13 bases between the two ends. Germline V CDR1 and CDR2: DFQATT, SNEGSKA (reference sequence). CDR3 nucleotides: TGCAGTGCTAGTGGGTGGGTGTTGACTGAAGCTTTCTTT. It translates to CSASGWVLTEAFF.

This chain connects TRBV9 to TRBJ1-1, with D perhaps matching TRBD1 (5 bases). The germline V gene has CDR1 SGDLS and CDR2 YYNGEE. This CDR3 has 15 amino acids. Trimming shortened V by 1 base and J by 3 bases, and 13 bases separated the two germline ends. In nucleotides, the CDR3 is TGTGCCAGCAGCGTACAGGGACCTATGGACACTGAAGCTTTCTTT. Residues: CASSVQGPMDTEAFF.

The chain couples TRBV2 to TRBJ2-1; 8 nucleotides match TRBD1. Germline V gives CDR1 SNHLY, CDR2 FYNNEI. With V trimmed by 5 bases and J by 1 base, 7 bases remained unmatched. The length of the CDR3 is 16 residues. In DNA form, the CDR3 reads TGTGCCAGCAGTCCACGGACAGGGAGGTCCTACAATGAGCAGTTCTTC. As protein: CASSPRTGRSYNEQFF.

The genes are TRBV19 and TRBJ1-3; D is undetermined. The CDR3 extends over 17 amino acids. Germline assignment: CDR1 LNHDA and CDR2 SQIVND (reference sequence). Trimming removed 6 bases at V and 0 bases at J, with 18 bases between. The CDR3 DNA is TGTGCCAGTAGGTATAACCCGCCGGGGAGCTCTGGAAACACCATATATTTT. This translates into CASRYNPPGSSGNTIYF.

The chain couples TRBV4-2 to TRBJ1-1; the match to TRBD1 covers 8 bases. CDR3 size: 18 residues. The trim removed 0 bases at V and 1 base at J, leaving 10 bases unmatched. Germline V gene data show CDR1 as LGHNA and CDR2 as YNFKEQ. The CDR3 DNA reads as TGTGCCAGCAGCCAAGAGATTGGCCCCGGACAGGGGAACACTGAAGCTTTCTTT. It encodes CASSQEIGPGQGNTEAFF.

The CDR3 here is CASKLYEQYF. Written as DNA, the CDR3 is TGTGCCAGCAAGCTCTACGAGCAGTACTTC. The chain carries TRBV2 and TRBJ2-7; no definite D call. This CDR3 region has 10 residues. In germline, CDR1 is SNHLY, CDR2 FYNNEI. V lost 7 bases and J lost 3, with 4 bases in between.